This TCR beta chain originates from a study of radiation and T cells in renal cell carcinoma. Study information: Nephrectomy followed 15 Gy stereotactic body radiation by 4 weeks. Findings of the study overall: Pretreatment tumor biopsies were lacking, so baseline clonotypes are unknown. From baseline, blood top tumor clonotypes peaked at 2 weeks post-radiation.

The CDR3 extends over 12 amino acids. The germline V gene encodes CDR1 MNHNY and CDR2 SVGAGI (reference sequence). V was shortened by 2 bases and J by 6 bases, with 8 bases between the two germline ends. Time point indicated: blood 2 weeks post-SBRT. Indicated treatment: 15 Gy SBRT to primary tumor, nephrectomy 4 weeks later. The tumor was a clear cell renal cell carcinoma. Concerning this clone itself: As yet, its antigen is unknown.

Libraries were prepared by immunoSEQ multiplex PCR; TCRdb keeps only in-frame clonotypes and omits some of them. Of about 120,000 clones in the sample, about 81% were seen once. The chain recombines TRBV6-6 with TRBJ2-7; no definite D call. The sequences come from blood, collected from a patient whose treatment included radiotherapy and nephrectomy. The clonotype originates from a man between 45 and 60 years old with renal cell carcinoma. The CDR3 loop reads CASSYRSSEQYF. CDR3 nucleotides: TGTGCCAGCAGTTACCGGAGTAGCGAGCAGTACTTC.